Each of the 30 T cell receptor beta chains below was sequenced from the same sample in a study of blood T cell repertoires in COVID-19. Profiled with immunoSEQ multiplex PCR; TCRdb holds only in-frame clones, not every one. The sample lists around 140,000 clones, about 89% occurring once. Sequenced input: peripheral blood. These receptors were obtained from a man aged 45-65 years with active COVID-19.

The V gene is TRBV5-6, the J gene TRBJ2-2; TRBD2 aligns across 7 bases. V dropped 4 bases and J dropped 1; count of bases not matched to a gene: 4. From germline, CDR1 is SGHDT and CDR2 YYEEEE. There are 15 residues in the CDR3. The CDR3 loop reads CASSPGGGNTGELFF. In nucleotides, the CDR3 is TGTGCCAGCAGCCCGGGCGGGGGGAACACCGGGGAGCTGTTTTTT.

This clone was counted once. V and J are TRBV27 and TRBJ2-3; 9 bases are a match to TRBD1. The CDR3 totals 16 residues. Trimming at V came to 3 bases and at J to 3 bases, leaving 7 bases not matched to a gene. From germline, CDR1 is MNHEY and CDR2 SMNVEV (reference sequence). The CDR3 reads CASSFSGTGRTDTQYF. The CDR3 DNA sequence: TGTGCCAGCAGTTTCTCCGGGACAGGGAGAACAGATACGCAGTATTTT.

The V call is TRBV5-4, the J call TRBJ2-5; a weak D match, TRBD1 (5 bases). The CDR3 runs 13 residues. CDR1 and CDR2 from the germline V gene are SGHNT and YYREEE (reference sequence). The V end was cut by 5 bases, the J end by 0 bases, with 8 bases between. The CDR3, as DNA: TGTGCCAGCAGACCAGGGTACCAAGAGACCCAGTACTTC. It is translated as CASRPGYQETQYF.

The chain recombines TRBV5-4 with TRBJ2-5; the match to TRBD2 covers 11 bases. There are 16 residues in the CDR3. Trimming cost V 2 bases and J 3 bases; bases outside gene matches: 6. CDR1 is SGHNT and CDR2 is YYREEE in the germline V gene (reference sequence). DNA of the CDR3: TGTGCCAGCAGCTTTAGCGGGGGGGCCCTAAAAGAGACCCAGTACTTC. As protein: CASSFSGGALKETQYF.

The rearrangement links TRBV6-2 or TRBV6-3 to TRBJ2-1; the D gene is possibly TRBD2 (6 bases). This CDR3 comprises 11 residues. CDR1 is MNHEY, CDR2 SVGEGT, per germline. The V and J ends lost 5 bases and 9 bases respectively, with 8 bases between them. The CDR3 is CASSTGSEQFF. Written as DNA, the CDR3 is TGTGCCAGCAGTACCGGGAGTGAGCAGTTCTTC.

The V and J genes are TRBV3-1 (or the pseudogene TRBV3-2) and TRBJ1-1; the match to TRBD1 covers 7 bases. The germline V gene encodes CDR1 LGHDT and CDR2 YNNKEL (reference sequence). After removal of 0 bases from V and 6 bases from J, the junction contained 1 base not matched to a gene. The CDR3 is made up of 13 amino acids. In DNA, the CDR3 is TGTGCCAGCAGCCAAGACGACAGGGCTGAAGCTTTCTTT. Protein sequence: CASSQDDRAEAFF.

The chain employs TRBV3-1 (or the pseudogene TRBV3-2) and TRBJ2-5; possibly TRBD2 for D (6 bases). The CDR3 runs 14 residues. Germline V gene lookup returns CDR1 LGHDT and CDR2 YNNKEL (reference sequence). V was pared by 4 bases and J by 1 base, with 10 bases between. Written as DNA, the CDR3 is TGTGCCAGCAGCCCGCGGGACTCCCAAGAGACCCAGTACTTC. This codes for CASSPRDSQETQYF.

The chain couples TRBV11-2 to TRBJ2-1; 7 nucleotides match TRBD1. Trimming took 5 bases from V and 1 from J; bases not matched to a gene: 5. Germline CDR1 and CDR2: SGHAT and FQNNGV. The CDR3 runs 15 residues. CDR3 sequence (DNA): TGTGCCAGCAGCATCCGACAGGGTTCCTACAATGAGCAGTTCTTC. This translates into CASSIRQGSYNEQFF.

The CDR3 DNA reads as TGTGCCAGCAGTTACTCGGGGGGAGGGGAGCTGTTTTTT. Encoded protein: CASSYSGGGELFF. The chain has TRBV6-6 and TRBJ2-2, with D maybe TRBD2 (6 bases). CDR3 length: 13 amino acids. CDR1 is MNHNY, CDR2 SVGAGI, per germline (reference sequence). The ends were cut back, 0 bases at V and 8 bases at J, with 7 bases in the middle.

The rearrangement uses TRBV2 and TRBJ1-4; 7 bases line up with TRBD1. Trimming cost V 7 bases and J 8 bases; bases outside gene matches: 10. Per germline, CDR1 SNHLY and CDR2 FYNNEI. The CDR3 spans 14 residues. The CDR3 nucleotides are TGTGCCAGCATGGTGGACAGGTCGGGGGAAAAACTGTTTTTT. Residues: CASMVDRSGEKLFF.

V is TRBV9 and J is TRBJ1-4, with 9 bases identical to TRBD1. The CDR3 covers 16 residues. The ends lost 5 bases at V and 0 bases at J; junction bases unmatched: 5. The germline V gene has CDR1 SGDLS and CDR2 YYNGEE. The CDR3 nucleotides are TGTGCCAGCAGTCGGACAGGGGTTTCAACTAATGAAAAACTGTTTTTT. Encoded protein: CASSRTGVSTNEKLFF. The variable domain in full, with the rest retrieved from reference TRBV9 and TRBJ1-4, is DSGVTQTPKHLITATGQRVTLRCSPRSGDLSVYWYQQSLDQGLQFLIQYYNGEERAKGNILERFSAQQFPDLHSELNLSSLELGDSALYFCASSRTGVSTNEKLFFGSGTQLSVL.

There are a few counts of this clone. The rearrangement uses TRBV3-1 (or the pseudogene TRBV3-2) and TRBJ2-1, with TRBD2 matching 9 bases. Germline V gene data show CDR1 as LGHDT and CDR2 as YNNKEL (reference sequence). The length of the CDR3 is 15 residues. The V and J ends lost 1 base and 14 bases, in that order; junction bases with no gene match: 12. DNA for the CDR3: TGTGCCAGCAGCCAAGTTGGGCTAGCGGGGAATATGGAGTTCTTC. Translating it yields CASSQVGLAGNMEFF.

The V gene is TRBV7-2, the J gene TRBJ2-2; D may be TRBD2 (6 bases). This CDR3 has 16 amino acids. CDR1 and CDR2 from the germline V gene are SGHTA and FQGNSA. V was cut by 2 bases and J by 4 bases, with 14 bases left in between. The CDR3 here is CASSLRPLALTGELFF. The CDR3 DNA reads as TGTGCCAGCAGCTTAAGACCACTAGCCCTCACCGGGGAGCTGTTTTTT.

The rearrangement uses TRBV27 and TRBJ2-1; perhaps TRBD2 as D (5 bases). Trimming shortened V by 3 bases and J by 5 bases, and 11 bases separated the two germline ends. Germline CDR1 MNHEY, CDR2 SMNVEV (reference sequence). The CDR3 is 14 residues long. The chain's CDR3 is CASSFGGQNNEQFF. DNA for the CDR3: TGTGCCAGCAGTTTTGGAGGCCAGAACAATGAGCAGTTCTTC.

This clone was recorded only once. The J gene is TRBJ1-1, the V gene TRBV5-6; a possible D gene is TRBD1 (5 bases). CDR3 length: 15 amino acids. Trimming removed 0 bases at V and 3 bases at J, with 12 bases between. The germline V gene encodes CDR1 SGHDT and CDR2 YYEEEE. CDR3 sequence: CASSLGKGWDTEAFF. CDR3 nucleotides: TGTGCCAGCAGCTTGGGGAAGGGGTGGGACACTGAAGCTTTCTTT.

V and J are TRBV7-2 and TRBJ1-2, with TRBD1 matching over 10 bases. Germline V gene data show CDR1 as SGHTA and CDR2 as FQGNSA. V was pared by 5 bases and J by 3 bases, with 12 bases of the junction left unmatched. The CDR3 runs to 17 residues. CDR3 residues: CASSTAGTGAGHYGYTF. In nucleotides, the CDR3 is TGTGCCAGCAGCACAGCCGGGACAGGGGCTGGGCACTATGGCTACACCTTC.

The gene calls are TRBV19 and TRBJ1-1; D may be TRBD1 (5 bases). V was trimmed by 10 bases and J by 2 bases, leaving 11 bases between them. Germline V lookup: CDR1 LNHDA, CDR2 SQIVND (reference sequence). The CDR3 has 12 amino acids. DNA of the CDR3: TGTGCCACCTCAAGGGGTAACACTGAAGCTTTCTTT. Residues: CATSRGNTEAFF.

CDR3 bases: TGCAGTGCTAGTCCGAGGGAAGCTTTCTTT. It is translated as CSASPREAFF. The chain links TRBV20-1 to TRBJ1-1; D gene ambiguous. Trimming shortened V by 3 bases and J by 8 bases, and 7 bases separated the two germline ends. Per the germline V gene, CDR1 is DFQATT and CDR2 is SNEGSKA (reference sequence). CDR3 length equals 10 residues.

This rearrangement joins TRBV18 to TRBJ2-1; D perhaps matches TRBD2 (6 bases). This CDR3 spans 12 amino acids. V was clipped by 3 bases and J by 9 bases, with 9 bases between them. Looked up from germline, CDR1 is KGHSH and CDR2 is LQKENI. CDR3: CASSPLGGEQFF. The CDR3 nucleotides read TGTGCCAGCTCACCGTTGGGGGGTGAGCAGTTCTTC.

The genes are TRBV3-1 (or the pseudogene TRBV3-2) and TRBJ2-7; 13 nucleotides line up with TRBD2. V gave up 4 bases and J gave up 0 bases; unmatched junction bases: 9. The CDR3 contains 18 residues. CDR1 is LGHDT, CDR2 YNNKEL, per germline (reference sequence). Here the CDR3 reads CASSPTPRLAGGSYEQYF. In nucleotides, the CDR3 is TGTGCCAGCAGCCCCACCCCGCGACTAGCGGGGGGCTCCTACGAGCAGTACTTC.

The chain has TRBV10-3 and TRBJ1-2, with D possibly matching TRBD1 (6 bases). Germline lookup yields CDR1 ENHRY and CDR2 SYGVKD. The CDR3 is made up of 13 amino acids. Trimming removed 8 bases from V and 3 bases from J, with 13 bases in between. The CDR3: CAIVRQEDYGYTF. The DNA for the CDR3 is TGTGCCATCGTCCGACAGGAAGACTATGGCTACACCTTC.

This clone was seen only a few times. The identical CDR3 is also encoded by other nucleotide sequences in the sample. The chain recombines TRBV5-4 with TRBJ2-7; possible D gene TRBD1, 5 bases. V was shortened by 5 bases and J by 2 bases, with 11 bases between the two germline ends. CDR1 and CDR2 from the germline V gene are SGHNT and YYREEE (reference sequence). CDR3 size: 13 residues. CDR3 DNA sequence: TGTGCCAGCAGACCCCAAGGGGCCTACGAGCAGTACTTC. Translated, it gives CASRPQGAYEQYF.

The V and J genes are TRBV19 and TRBJ1-6; tentatively, D is TRBD1 (6 bases). The CDR3 totals 14 residues. Trimming took 6 bases from V and 7 from J, leaving 13 bases between them. The germline V gene has CDR1 LNHDA and CDR2 SQIVND (reference sequence). The CDR3 region has the DNA TGTGCCAGTAGAAACAGGGAACCCAATTCACCCCTCCACTTT. It codes for CASRNREPNSPLHF.

J is TRBJ2-2 and V is TRBV4-2, with TRBD2 as a possible D gene (5 bases). The CDR3 extends over 16 amino acids. V was pared by 3 bases and J by 0 bases, with 11 bases between. Per the germline V gene, CDR1 is LGHNA and CDR2 is YNFKEQ. CDR3 sequence reads: CASSQVWTSNTGELFF. The CDR3, as DNA: TGTGCCAGCAGCCAGGTCTGGACTTCGAACACCGGGGAGCTGTTTTTT.

V gene TRBV5-6 combines with J gene TRBJ2-1, with D perhaps TRBD2 (5 bases). CDR3 length equals 16 residues. Trimming stripped 2 bases from V and 2 bases from J, with 14 bases between. Germline CDR1 and CDR2: SGHDT and YYEEEE. CDR3 DNA sequence: TGTGCCAGCAGCTTACTCCGGGAAGAGACCTACAATGAGCAGTTCTTC. It specifies CASSLLREETYNEQFF.

The rearrangement joins TRBV14 to TRBJ1-3; D call uncertain. The length of the CDR3 is 16 residues. V lost 1 base to trimming and J lost 4 bases, with 14 bases between them. Germline loops: CDR1 SGHDN, CDR2 FVKESK. The CDR3 sequence: CASSQVGGSSGNTIYF. CDR3 DNA sequence: TGTGCCAGCAGCCAAGTTGGAGGGAGCTCAGGAAACACCATATATTTT.

This clone was detected a few times. The chain uses TRBV14 and TRBJ1-3, with 8 bases fitting TRBD1. CDR3 length equals 15 residues. After removal of 5 bases from V and 2 bases from J, the junction contained 5 bases not matched to a gene. Looked up from germline, CDR1 is SGHDN and CDR2 is FVKESK. The CDR3 region is CASSKGQVAGNTIYF. CDR3 in DNA: TGTGCCAGCAGCAAGGGACAGGTGGCTGGAAACACCATATATTTT.

V and J are TRBV4-1 and TRBJ1-4; D is uncertain. The germline V gene has CDR1 MGHRA and CDR2 YSYEKL. The germline V and J ends were trimmed by 4 bases and 4 bases, with 10 bases remaining between them. This CDR3 contains 14 residues. In DNA, the CDR3 is TGCGCCAGCAGCCCCGGACTCAGTAATGAAAAACTGTTTTTT. This translates into CASSPGLSNEKLFF.

This sequence joins TRBV10-3 and TRBJ2-1, with 7 bases fitting TRBD1. V was pared by 3 bases and J by 10 bases, with 3 bases of the junction left unmatched. Germline V lookup: CDR1 ENHRY, CDR2 SYGVKD. The CDR3 has 12 amino acids. Here the CDR3 reads CAISDRGIEQFF. CDR3 in DNA: TGTGCCATCAGTGACAGGGGGATAGAGCAGTTCTTC.

V usage is TRBV4-3 and J usage is TRBJ2-3, with 9 bases lining up with TRBD2. The CDR3 covers 16 residues. V shed 6 bases, J shed 1 base, and the junction held 8 bases outside the gene matches. Germline CDR1 reads LGHNA; CDR2 reads YSLEER. CDR3 DNA: TGCGCCAGCAGGGAGATGGCTAGCGGGGGCACAGATACGCAGTATTTT. Encoded protein: CASREMASGGTDTQYF.